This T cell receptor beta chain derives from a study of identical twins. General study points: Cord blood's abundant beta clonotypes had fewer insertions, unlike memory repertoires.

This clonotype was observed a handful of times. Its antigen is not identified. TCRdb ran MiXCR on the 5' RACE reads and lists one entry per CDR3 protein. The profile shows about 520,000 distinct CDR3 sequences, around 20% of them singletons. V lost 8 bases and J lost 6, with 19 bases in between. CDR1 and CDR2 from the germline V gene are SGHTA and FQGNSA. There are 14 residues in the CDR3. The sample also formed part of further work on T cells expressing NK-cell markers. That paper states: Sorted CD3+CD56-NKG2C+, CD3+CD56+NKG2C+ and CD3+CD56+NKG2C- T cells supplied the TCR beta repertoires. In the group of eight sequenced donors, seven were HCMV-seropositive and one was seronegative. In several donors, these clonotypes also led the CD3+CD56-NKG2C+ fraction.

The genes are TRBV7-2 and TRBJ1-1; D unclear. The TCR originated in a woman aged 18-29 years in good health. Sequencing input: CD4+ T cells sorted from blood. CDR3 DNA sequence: TGTGCCAGCTGGAGGAGGGAAGGCGGCGCTGAAGCTTTCTTT. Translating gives CASWRREGGAEAFF.